The next 32 T cell receptor beta chains were all read from a single sample in a study of cytomegalovirus exposure and HLA in healthy donors. The study ran its PCR with 60 Vbeta and 13 Jbeta primers. Repertoires were generated with immunoSEQ multiplex PCR, while TCRdb's copy carries only in-frame clones and drops some. The repertoire holds 93,000 or so clones, with roughly 80% as singletons. Sequencing was done on a sample of PBMCs. The receptors derive from a man aged 50-59 years in good health and CMV-seropositive.

This clone was found once. The chain links TRBV28 to TRBJ1-4; no clear D. Germline loops: CDR1 MDHEN, CDR2 SYDVKM. V lost 6 bases to trimming and J lost 1 base, with 12 bases between them. There are 15 residues in the CDR3. The CDR3 DNA sequence: TGTGCCAGCAGCCCTGCGGGAAAAACTAATGAAAAACTGTTTTTT. Translating it yields CASSPAGKTNEKLFF.

CDR3 sequence (DNA): TGTGCCATCAGTGAAAGAAGACTAGCGGGAGGGGTAAACACCGGGGAGCTGTTTTTT. It yields the protein CAISERRLAGGVNTGELFF. The chain employs TRBV10-3 and TRBJ2-2, with 14 nucleotides matching TRBD2. V lost 3 bases, J lost 2 bases, and 8 bases stayed unmatched. The CDR3 spans 19 residues. Germline CDR1 reads ENHRY; CDR2 reads SYGVKD.

V is TRBV28 and J is TRBJ2-3; 8 bases map to TRBD1. Trimming took 4 bases from V and 2 from J; bases not matched to a gene: 8. The CDR3 runs 16 residues. Germline loops: CDR1 MDHEN, CDR2 SYDVKM. In nucleotides, the CDR3 is TGTGCCAGCAGTTCTCCTCAGGGGGCCTACACAGATACGCAGTATTTT. Translating it yields CASSSPQGAYTDTQYF.

V gene TRBV14 combines with J gene TRBJ2-7, with TRBD2 identical over 11 bases. The germline gives CDR1 SGHDN, CDR2 FVKESK. The CDR3 covers 16 residues. V lost 5 bases and J lost 7; bases outside the gene matches: 13. The CDR3 is CASSLRLAGNGGEQYF. The CDR3 nucleotides read TGTGCCAGCAGCTTAAGACTAGCGGGAAACGGAGGGGAGCAGTACTTC.

The genes are TRBV11-2 and TRBJ1-2; TRBD1 is a possible D gene (5 bases). V gave up 3 bases and J gave up 2 bases, with 10 bases separating them. Germline CDR1 is SGHAT and CDR2 is FQNNGV. This CDR3 is 14 amino acids long. The CDR3 bases are TGTGCCAGCAGCTTGGGCCGGGGGAACTATGGCTACACCTTC. The encoded protein is CASSLGRGNYGYTF.

The J gene is TRBJ2-1, the V gene TRBV10-3; 8 positions agree with TRBD1. This CDR3 has 11 residues. Germline CDR1 reads ENHRY; CDR2 reads SYGVKD. With V trimmed by 9 bases and J by 12 bases, 7 bases remained unmatched. The CDR3 is CAITGTGGQFF. The CDR3 bases are TGTGCCATTACCGGGACAGGAGGGCAGTTCTTC.

The V gene is TRBV2, the J gene TRBJ2-5, with D perhaps matching TRBD2 (7 bases). Between the trimmed V and J ends, which lost 1 base and 7 bases, there was a span of 22 bases. Germline V CDR1 and CDR2: SNHLY, FYNNEI. The length of the CDR3 is 17 residues. The CDR3 nucleotides read TGTGCCAGCAGTGAAGGAGGGCCGGGGGGCGCGATGGGGACCCAGTACTTC. Translating gives CASSEGGPGGAMGTQYF.

The chain employs TRBV28 and TRBJ2-7; TRBD1 matches 11 bases. This CDR3 is built from 15 residues. V lost 7 bases to trimming and J lost 0 bases; unmatched junction nucleotides: 5. Per germline, CDR1 MDHEN and CDR2 SYDVKM. CDR3 loop: CASNVGTGGSYEQYF. The CDR3 coding sequence is TGTGCCAGCAACGTAGGGACAGGGGGCTCCTACGAGCAGTACTTC.

The chain combines TRBV6-1 with TRBJ1-4, with TRBD1 matching over 8 bases. The V and J ends lost 6 bases and 8 bases, in that order; junction bases with no gene match: 8. The CDR3 spans 14 residues. The V gene's germline CDR1 is MNHNS and CDR2 SASEGT. The chain's CDR3 is CASRKRDRLEKLFF. The CDR3 region has the DNA TGTGCCAGCAGGAAGAGGGACAGGTTAGAAAAACTGTTTTTT.

This clone was seen only once. The gene calls are TRBV14 and TRBJ2-1, with TRBD1 identical over 10 bases. Germline V CDR1 and CDR2: SGHDN, FVKESK. CDR3 length equals 15 residues. Trimming took 7 bases from V and 4 from J; bases not matched to a gene: 7. CDR3 loop: CASTRDRGNYNEQFF. The CDR3 coding sequence is TGTGCCAGCACCCGGGACAGGGGAAATTACAATGAGCAGTTCTTC. Variable domain in full (rest from reference TRBV14 and TRBJ2-1): EAGVTQFPSHSVIEKGQTVTLRCDPISGHDNLYWYRRVMGKEIKFLLHFVKESKQDESGMPNNRFLAERTGGTYSTLKVQPAELEDSGVYFCASTRDRGNYNEQFFGPGTRLTVL.

V usage is TRBV15 and J usage is TRBJ2-2; TRBD2 matches at 7 bases. This CDR3 spans 17 amino acids. The germline V gene has CDR1 LNHNV and CDR2 YYDKDF (reference sequence). V shed 4 bases and J 5 bases; nucleotides not matched to a gene: 13. The CDR3 loop reads CATSTPLGGGRTGELFF. CDR3 sequence (DNA): TGTGCCACCAGCACGCCTCTTGGAGGCGGGAGAACCGGGGAGCTGTTTTTT.

The chain employs TRBV7-8 and TRBJ2-5; 8 bases match TRBD1. The J call is in doubt because the DNA end fits TRBJ2-7 better. The length of the CDR3 is 14 residues. Germline loops: CDR1 SGHVS, CDR2 FQNEAQ. The CDR3 nucleotides read TGTGCCAGCAGCCCCAGACAGGGGCTCTACGAGCAGTACTTC. Protein sequence: CASSPRQGLYEQYF.

Points on this clone: The sample contains more than one DNA sequence encoding this CDR3. The chain joins TRBV6-1 to TRBJ1-3; 8 bases map to TRBD1. V trimming: 6 bases; J trimming: 3 bases; junction bases outside the gene matches: 4. The length of the CDR3 is 14 residues. Germline CDR1 and CDR2: MNHNS and SASEGT. This CDR3 is CASRATGGGNTIYF. DNA of the CDR3: TGTGCCAGCAGAGCCACAGGGGGTGGAAACACCATATATTTT.

This clone appeared a few times. The gene calls are TRBV19 and TRBJ2-5; 8 positions agree with TRBD2. V dropped 10 bases and J dropped 5; count of bases not matched to a gene: 15. The CDR3 spans 15 residues. Germline-derived CDR1 and CDR2 are LNHDA and SQIVND (reference sequence). The CDR3 spells CATGMAGLGGETQYF. As DNA, the CDR3 is TGTGCCACCGGAATGGCGGGACTAGGGGGGGAGACCCAGTACTTC.

This clone was counted once. CDR3 sequence reads: CASSSHSYEQETQYF. The CDR3 DNA reads as TGCGCCAGCAGCTCCCACTCCTACGAACAAGAGACCCAGTACTTC. The genes are TRBV5-1 and TRBJ2-5; D uncertain. The CDR3 loop spans 15 amino acids. Between the trimmed V and J ends, which lost 3 bases and 2 bases, there was a span of 14 bases. Per germline, CDR1 SGHRS and CDR2 YFSETQ.

The chain uses TRBV2 and TRBJ2-1; 9 bases fit TRBD2. CDR1 SNHLY and CDR2 FYNNEI come from the germline V gene. CDR3 size: 15 residues. Trimming at V came to 3 bases and at J to 4 bases, leaving 4 bases not matched to a gene. The CDR3 loop reads CASSEWREGYNEQFF. CDR3 in DNA: TGTGCCAGCAGTGAGTGGCGGGAGGGGTACAATGAGCAGTTCTTC.

J is TRBJ2-1 and V is TRBV6-5; D is perhaps TRBD1 (5 bases). Looked up from germline, CDR1 is MNHEY and CDR2 is SVGAGI. This CDR3 is 13 amino acids long. V lost 3 bases, J lost 9 bases, and 12 bases lay in between. The CDR3 spells CASSYPGLGEQFF. The CDR3 region has the DNA TGTGCCAGCAGTTATCCAGGGCTTGGTGAGCAGTTCTTC.

This chain links TRBV30 with TRBJ2-7; 8 positions match TRBD2. Germline loops: CDR1 GTSNPN, CDR2 SVGIG (reference sequence). The J segment lost 2 bases and the V segment lost 7 bases, leaving 10 bases of the junction unmatched. CDR3 length: 14 residues. CDR3 in amino acids: CASSSSGWTYEQYF. The CDR3 nucleotides are TGTGCCTCCTCTTCTAGCGGGTGGACCTACGAGCAGTACTTC.

The chain combines TRBV15 with TRBJ2-3; the D gene is possibly TRBD2 (6 bases). The CDR3 is 16 residues long. The V end lost 0 bases, the J end lost 1 base, and 11 bases lay between the germline ends. Germline-derived CDR1 and CDR2 are LNHNV and YYDKDF (reference sequence). This CDR3 is CATSRDSGTRTDTQYF. Written as DNA, the CDR3 is TGTGCCACCAGCAGAGATTCTGGGACTCGCACAGATACGCAGTATTTT.

On this clone itself: At the DNA level, this CDR3 is encoded by other sequences in the same sample as well. The V call is TRBV28, the J call TRBJ2-2, with D unclear. The CDR3 has 12 residues. Germline V gene data show CDR1 as MDHEN and CDR2 as SYDVKM. Trimming pared 6 bases from V and 5 bases from J, leaving 7 bases between. The CDR3 DNA follows: TGTGCCAGCAGCCTAAATACCGGGGAGCTGTTTTTT. The encoded protein is CASSLNTGELFF.

This clone was counted between two and nine times. This rearrangement joins TRBV28 to TRBJ1-5; D perhaps matches TRBD1 (6 bases). CDR3 length: 15 amino acids. Germline V gene lookup returns CDR1 MDHEN and CDR2 SYDVKM. The V and J ends lost 7 bases and 4 bases respectively, with 17 bases between them. The CDR3: CASTLQGVANQPQHF. CDR3 nucleotides: TGTGCCAGCACCTTACAGGGCGTCGCAAATCAGCCCCAGCATTTT.

The chain has TRBV28 and TRBJ2-7; 10 bases are shared with TRBD2. The CDR3 has 15 amino acids. Germline V lookup: CDR1 MDHEN, CDR2 SYDVKM. After removal of 5 bases from V and 3 bases from J, the junction contained 7 bases not matched to a gene. The CDR3 region has the DNA TGTGCCAGCAGTGACCCTAGCGGGAGTCTCTACGAGCAGTACTTC. Translation: CASSDPSGSLYEQYF.

The chain carries TRBV6-1 and TRBJ2-7; 7 nucleotides match TRBD2. The V and J ends lost 6 bases and 3 bases, in that order; junction bases with no gene match: 5. The CDR3 sequence is 13 residues long. The V gene's germline CDR1 is MNHNS and CDR2 SASEGT. CDR3 amino acids: CASRGGLGYEQYF. The DNA of the CDR3 is TGTGCCAGCAGGGGAGGGTTGGGCTACGAGCAGTACTTC.

This clone was seen only once. The chain is built from TRBV6-4 and TRBJ2-6; the match to TRBD1 covers 9 bases. V lost 6 bases and J lost 0; bases outside the gene matches: 6. The germline CDR1 and CDR2 sequences are MRHNA and SNTAGT. This CDR3 region has 17 residues. The CDR3 region has the DNA TGTGCCAGCAGCGGACGGGACAGGGACTCTGGGGCCAACGTCCTGACTTTC. Translated, it gives CASSGRDRDSGANVLTF.

This clone was found a few times. CDR3 nucleotides: TGTGCCAGCAGTGGGGCTTCGGATGGCTACACCTTC. Protein: CASSGASDGYTF. The chain joins TRBV6-5 to TRBJ1-2, with D maybe TRBD1 (5 bases). Trimming took off 5 bases at V and 6 bases at J, with 10 bases between the two ends. Germline V gives CDR1 MNHEY, CDR2 SVGAGI. The CDR3 totals 12 residues.

The chain employs TRBV5-4 and TRBJ2-5; D unresolved. Trimming cost V 3 bases and J 5 bases, with 8 bases left between them. The CDR3 is made up of 12 amino acids. CDR1 is SGHNT and CDR2 is YYREEE in the germline V gene (reference sequence). The CDR3 region is CASSSPGETQYF. CDR3 bases: TGTGCCAGCAGCTCCCCCGGTGAGACCCAGTACTTC.

The chain combines TRBV4-1 with TRBJ2-7; 7 nucleotides match TRBD1. V shed 3 bases and J 0 bases; nucleotides not matched to a gene: 11. The CDR3 runs 17 residues. Looked up from germline, CDR1 is MGHRA and CDR2 is YSYEKL. This CDR3 is CASSHGAGTANSYEQYF. Here the CDR3 DNA reads TGCGCCAGCAGCCACGGAGCCGGGACAGCGAACTCCTACGAGCAGTACTTC.

This sequence joins TRBV9 and TRBJ2-3, with a possible D match to TRBD1 (6 bases). Per germline, CDR1 SGDLS and CDR2 YYNGEE. Between the trimmed V and J ends, which lost 4 bases and 0 bases, there was a span of 18 bases. The CDR3 runs 17 residues. CDR3 sequence (DNA): TGTGCCAGCAGCCCTTCGGCGGTCAGGGGTAGCACAGATACGCAGTATTTT. Its protein is CASSPSAVRGSTDTQYF.

The J gene is TRBJ2-3, the V gene TRBV11-2; D remains unclear. With 2 bases removed from V and 1 base from J, the gap between germline ends came to 7 bases. The CDR3 loop spans 14 amino acids. CDR1 and CDR2 (germline): SGHAT, FQNNGV. DNA of the CDR3: TGTGCCAGCAGCTTATGGGCCCGCACAGATACGCAGTATTTT. This sequence encodes CASSLWARTDTQYF.

This clone was seen once. The gene calls are TRBV5-1 and TRBJ1-1; D uncertain. The CDR3 is 12 amino acids. Germline V lookup: CDR1 SGHRS, CDR2 YFSETQ. V lost 7 bases and J 6 bases, leaving 13 bases between the germline ends. CDR3 sequence reads: CASANLRSEAFF. CDR3 sequence (DNA): TGCGCCAGCGCTAACCTACGGTCTGAAGCTTTCTTT.

This chain uses TRBV7-2 with TRBJ2-1; TRBD2 matches 11 bases. The trim removed 5 bases at V and 3 bases at J, leaving 12 bases unmatched. This CDR3 has 18 amino acids. CDR1 and CDR2 from the germline V gene are SGHTA and FQGNSA. The CDR3: CASSVSGPGTSGYNEQFF. As DNA, the CDR3 is TGTGCCAGCAGCGTCAGCGGGCCCGGGACTAGCGGCTACAATGAGCAGTTCTTC. The entire variable domain, with the rest obtained from reference TRBV7-2 and TRBJ2-1, is as follows: GAGVSQSPSNKVTEKGKDVELRCDPISGHTALYWYRQSLGQGLEFLIYFQGNSAPDKSGLPSDRFSAERTGGSVSTLTIQRTQQEDSAVYLCASSVSGPGTSGYNEQFFGPGTRLTVL.

The chain couples TRBV6-1 to TRBJ1-5; D perhaps matches TRBD1 (6 bases). Germline values: CDR1 MNHNS, CDR2 SASEGT. V shed 6 bases and J shed 3 bases, with 12 bases lying between them. CDR3 length: 14 residues. CDR3 bases: TGTGCCAGCAGAATACAGGGAGCCAATCAGCCCCAGCATTTT. It codes for CASRIQGANQPQHF.